This entry is about one T cell receptor beta chain. The CDR3 length is 17 residues. CDR1 and CDR2 from the germline V gene are MNHEY and SMNVEV (reference sequence). With 1 base clipped from V and 4 bases from J, the junction kept 9 bases outside the gene matches. This sample stems from a study of blood T cell repertoires in COVID-19. Study-wide background: Italy, Spain and the United States were the sources of the convalescent and acute COVID-19 samples. Sample material is recorded as cDNA or gDNA derived from T cells, B-cell-depleted T cells, or PBMCs.

The authors' processing: Amplifying reference gene primers gave estimates of nucleated cell counts. Libraries were prepared by immunoSEQ multiplex PCR; TCRdb keeps only in-frame clonotypes and omits some of them. The V and J calls and clone size come from that table; D and trimming were worked out from the DNA. The sample has about 270,000 clones, approximately 87% seen once. This clonotype was sampled from a woman under 40 with COVID-19, enrolled during active disease. The chain carries TRBV27 and TRBJ1-4; the match to TRBD1 covers 7 bases. Sequencing input: peripheral blood. CDR3 nucleotides: TGTGCCAGCAGTTTATGGAGGGATGGGACAGTTAATGAAAAACTGTTTTTT. It codes for CASSLWRDGTVNEKLFF.